The 6 T cell receptor beta chains below all came from one sample that was sequenced in a study of blood T cell repertoires in COVID-19. Sequenced by immunoSEQ multiplex PCR; TCRdb stores in-frame clones only, minus some. The data contain about 69,000 clones, 60% to 80% of them singletons. The sequenced sample consisted of peripheral blood. The receptor set was obtained from a human donor in a cohort sampled during active COVID-19.

The count of this clone is one. This chain uses TRBV19 with TRBJ2-7; perhaps TRBD1 as D (6 bases). Trimming took off 3 bases at V and 3 bases at J, with 12 bases between the two ends. The germline CDR1 and CDR2 sequences are LNHDA and SQIVND (reference sequence). CDR3 size: 14 residues. The CDR3 DNA is TGTGCCAGTAGTATTACCGGGACACTCTACGAGCAGTACTTC. Translating it yields CASSITGTLYEQYF.

The rearrangement joins TRBV11-2 to TRBJ1-1; D uncertain. The CDR3 covers 15 residues. CDR1 and CDR2 (germline): SGHAT, FQNNGV. The ends were cut back, 1 base at V and 1 base at J, with 10 bases in the middle. The CDR3 nucleotides read TGTGCCAGCAGCTTAGGATATCGGGGGAACACTGAAGCTTTCTTT. Protein product: CASSLGYRGNTEAFF.

The chain uses TRBV30 and TRBJ2-3, with 11 bases aligning to TRBD1. Germline-derived CDR1 and CDR2 are GTSNPN and SVGIG (reference sequence). V lost 3 bases to trimming and J lost 4 bases; unmatched junction nucleotides: 9. This CDR3 has 16 residues. The CDR3: CAWSTRDRGFADTQYF. CDR3 DNA sequence: TGTGCCTGGAGCACCCGGGACAGGGGGTTCGCAGATACGCAGTATTTT.

The chain combines TRBV6-6 with TRBJ1-2; 9 nucleotides match TRBD1. With V trimmed by 8 bases and J by 6 bases, 10 bases remained unmatched. The V gene's germline CDR1 is MNHNY and CDR2 SVGAGI (reference sequence). The CDR3 totals 14 residues. The CDR3 sequence is CASGFRTGENGYTF. The CDR3 DNA reads TGTGCCAGCGGATTTAGGACAGGGGAGAATGGCTACACCTTC.

The CDR3 DNA reads as TGCGCCAGCAGCCATAACAGTCGCGAAGCTTTCTTT. Encoded protein: CASSHNSREAFF. The V and J genes are TRBV4-1 and TRBJ1-1; D uncertain. Germline V gene sequence: CDR1 MGHRA, CDR2 YSYEKL. The CDR3 spans 12 residues. Between the trimmed V and J ends, which lost 3 bases and 8 bases, there was a span of 10 bases.

This chain links TRBV29-1 with TRBJ1-1, with a possible D match to TRBD1 (5 bases). Germline V gives CDR1 SQVTM, CDR2 ANQGSEA. With 7 bases removed from V and 0 bases from J, the gap between germline ends came to 15 bases. This CDR3 is built from 14 residues. The CDR3: CSARRPGLNTEAFF. The CDR3, as DNA: TGCAGCGCCCGCAGACCAGGGCTGAACACTGAAGCTTTCTTT.